A selection of T cell receptor beta chains follows, all from one sample in a study of spatial heterogeneity in lung cancer. TCRdb fed the 5' RACE reads into MiXCR, producing one record per CDR3 protein. The sample contains around 24,000 distinct CDR3 sequences, roughly 12% of which appear only once. The sample was PBMCs, taken at surgery. These receptors were obtained from a female donor with early-stage non-small cell lung cancer. Each CDR3 is given with its conserved first and last residue. The D gene is left open where the match is weak. Clone size is given for some rows only: seen once, a few or many times, or a class if the clone is expanded.

j_gene,d_gene,abundance,v_gene,CDR3aa,CDR3nt
TRBJ2-2,TRBD2,many,TRBV12-3/TRBV12-4,CASSPPLAGAGELFF,TGTGCCAGCAGTCCCCCTTTGGCGGGAGCAGGGGAGCTGTTTTTT
TRBJ1-5,TRBD1,NA,TRBV7-9,CASSHWDRPNQPQHF,TGTGCCAGCAGCCACTGGGACAGACCAAATCAGCCCCAGCATTTT
TRBJ2-1,TRBD2,many,TRBV5-1,CASSLNAGGRAGEQFF,TGCGCCAGCAGCTTAAACGCTGGCGGGAGGGCCGGTGAGCAGTTCTTC
TRBJ2-5,TRBD1,many,TRBV12-3/TRBV12-4,CASRPTGAQETQYF,TGTGCCAGCAGACCGACAGGGGCGCAAGAGACCCAGTACTTC
TRBJ2-5,NA,NA,TRBV5-1,CASSLGTALAQETQYF,TGCGCCAGCAGCTTGGGTACGGCCTTGGCTCAAGAGACCCAGTACTTC
TRBJ2-5,TRBD1,many,TRBV4-1,CASSPVTGKETQYF,TGCGCCAGCAGCCCGGTGACAGGGAAGGAGACCCAGTACTTC
TRBJ2-5,NA,many,TRBV12-3/TRBV12-4,CASSDPGETQYF,TGTGCCAGCAGCGACCCAGGAGAGACCCAGTACTTC
TRBJ1-5,NA,many,TRBV19,CASSASGTLSQPQHF,TGTGCCAGTAGTGCCTCCGGGACACTAAGCCAGCCCCAGCATTTT
TRBJ2-1,TRBD1,NA,TRBV12-3/TRBV12-4,CASSLSQGADDEQFF,TGTGCCAGCAGTTTAAGCCAGGGGGCAGATGATGAGCAGTTCTTC
TRBJ1-1,NA,many,TRBV14,CASSQRLITTGTEAFF,TGTGCCAGCAGCCAACGACTCATAACTACGGGGACTGAAGCTTTCTTT
TRBJ2-1,NA,few,TRBV28,CASSNNEQFF,TGTGCCAGCAGTAACAATGAGCAGTTCTTC
TRBJ2-5,NA,many,TRBV27,CASSLSRGGFGTQYF,TGTGCCAGCAGTTTATCCAGGGGGGGGTTCGGGACCCAGTACTTC
TRBJ2-1,TRBD2,few,TRBV6-4,CASSDSAEAGPQFF,TGTGCCAGCAGTGACTCGGCGGAAGCGGGGCCGCAGTTCTTC
TRBJ2-3,NA,medium-sized,TRBV7-2,CASSLGVTTDTQYF,TGTGCCAGCAGCTTAGGAGTTACCACAGATACGCAGTATTTT
TRBJ2-7,NA,many,TRBV28,CASNGGTPVPYEQYF,TGTGCCAGCAACGGCGGGACTCCCGTCCCCTACGAGCAGTACTTC
TRBJ2-6,NA,once,TRBV27,CASSASPDSGANVLTF,TGTGCCAGCAGTGCCTCCCCGGACTCTGGGGCCAACGTCCTGACTTTC
TRBJ2-5,NA,many,TRBV7-9,CASSLGEAGKTQYF,TGTGCCAGCAGCTTGGGGGAGGCTGGAAAGACCCAGTACTTC
TRBJ1-2,NA,NA,TRBV3-1,CASSQVGGAETNYGYTF,TGTGCCAGCAGCCAAGTTGGGGGGGCAGAAACTAACTATGGCTACACCTTC
TRBJ2-1,NA,many,TRBV4-3,CASSPRLDSYNEQFF,TGCGCCAGCAGCCCCAGACTAGACTCCTACAATGAGCAGTTCTTC
TRBJ1-6,TRBD1,few,TRBV12-3/TRBV12-4,CASTLRTGEGSPLHF,TGTGCCAGCACCCTCCGGACAGGGGAGGGTTCACCCCTCCACTTT
TRBJ2-7,TRBD1,many,TRBV6-6,CASSPGDRGYEQYF,TGTGCCAGCAGTCCCGGGGACAGGGGCTACGAGCAGTACTTC
TRBJ2-1,TRBD2,many,TRBV9,CASSVGIAGGQNEQFF,TGTGCCAGCAGCGTCGGCATAGCGGGGGGGCAAAATGAGCAGTTCTTC
TRBJ1-1,NA,many,TRBV15,CATSREEGNTEAFF,TGTGCCACCAGCAGAGAGGAGGGGAACACTGAAGCTTTCTTT
TRBJ2-5,TRBD1,many,TRBV28,CASIGRQGAQETQYF,TGTGCCAGCATCGGAAGACAGGGGGCTCAAGAGACCCAGTACTTC
TRBJ1-5,TRBD1,many,TRBV6-6,CASRNPGQGNQPQHF,TGTGCCAGCAGAAATCCGGGACAGGGCAACCAGCCCCAGCATTTT
TRBJ2-3,NA,many,TRBV7-9,CASSLVRAGTDTQYF,TGTGCCAGCAGCTTAGTCAGGGCCGGCACAGATACGCAGTATTTT
TRBJ1-3,NA,many,TRBV28,CASLTPGGSGNTIYF,TGTGCCAGCCTAACCCCGGGGGGGTCTGGAAACACCATATATTTT
TRBJ2-6,NA,many,TRBV2,CASRTSGANVLTF,TGTGCCAGCAGGACCTCTGGGGCCAACGTCCTGACTTTC
TRBJ2-6,NA,many,TRBV6-6,CASTGTSVAGANVLTF,TGTGCCAGCACAGGGACATCTGTTGCCGGGGCCAACGTCCTGACTTTC
TRBJ2-5,NA,many,TRBV7-3,CASSIRRGETQYF,TGTGCCAGCAGCATTAGACGGGGGGAGACCCAGTACTTC
TRBJ2-3,NA,many,TRBV7-2,CASTQLALGNLDTQYF,TGTGCCAGCACCCAACTAGCTCTGGGGAACCTCGATACGCAGTATTTT
TRBJ2-1,TRBD2,many,TRBV10-3,CAISVTSGSYNEQFF,TGTGCCATCAGTGTTACTAGCGGTTCCTACAATGAGCAGTTCTTC
TRBJ2-3,TRBD2,once,TRBV7-2,CASSSLRGGNTDTQYF,TGTGCCAGCAGCTCCCTCCGCGGGGGGAACACAGATACGCAGTATTTT
TRBJ1-6,TRBD1,many,TRBV5-1,CASKEGAPVNSPLHF,TGCGCCAGCAAGGAGGGGGCGCCGGTGAATTCACCCCTCCACTTT
TRBJ2-7,NA,many,TRBV6-5,CASALTGRGEQYF,TGTGCCAGCGCTTTGACGGGCCGGGGCGAGCAGTACTTC
TRBJ2-2,TRBD1,many,TRBV28,CASSPLGQQNTGELFF,TGTGCCAGCAGCCCCCTGGGACAGCAGAACACCGGGGAGCTGTTTTTT
TRBJ2-3,TRBD2,many,TRBV20-1,CSAPPGVAGSDTQYF,TGCAGTGCTCCTCCGGGGGTAGCGGGGTCAGATACGCAGTATTTT
TRBJ2-7,NA,many,TRBV5-1,CASSLGRDAYEQYF,TGCGCCAGCAGCTTAGGCCGGGACGCCTACGAGCAGTACTTC
TRBJ2-3,TRBD2,once,TRBV5-4,CASSRPVAGGMADTQYF,TGTGCCAGCAGCCGCCCGGTAGCGGGGGGCATGGCAGATACGCAGTATTTT
TRBJ1-1,NA,many,TRBV7-2,CASSVQPGHTEAFF,TGTGCCAGCAGCGTCCAACCGGGACACACTGAAGCTTTCTTT
TRBJ2-3,NA,many,TRBV12-3/TRBV12-4,CASSFYADTQYF,TGTGCCAGCAGTTTTTACGCAGATACGCAGTATTTT
TRBJ2-1,TRBD2,many,TRBV10-3,CAIRTPGGSDEQFF,TGTGCCATCAGGACCCCGGGAGGGAGCGATGAGCAGTTCTTC
TRBJ2-1,TRBD2,many,TRBV5-1,CASSLAISGSVNEQFF,TGCGCCAGCAGCTTGGCGATCAGCGGGAGTGTCAATGAGCAGTTCTTC
TRBJ1-6,NA,many,TRBV7-9,CASSLVVGLNSPLHF,TGTGCCAGCAGCTTAGTTGTGGGGCTTAATTCACCCCTCCACTTT
TRBJ1-5,TRBD1,NA,TRBV6-6,CASSSSQGNQPQHF,TGTGCCAGCAGCAGCTCACAGGGGAATCAGCCCCAGCATTTT
TRBJ2-1,NA,many,TRBV6-1,CASSEALVYNEQFF,TGTGCCAGCAGTGAAGCTCTCGTCTACAATGAGCAGTTCTTC
TRBJ1-2,NA,many,TRBV19,CASSSLGPPYGYTF,TGTGCCAGTAGTTCCCTCGGACCACCGTATGGCTACACCTTC
TRBJ1-1,NA,many,TRBV7-3,CASGGLFVEAFF,TGTGCCAGCGGGGGGCTTTTTGTTGAAGCTTTCTTT
TRBJ2-7,TRBD2,many,TRBV4-2,CASSQTGGRDEQYF,TGTGCCAGCAGCCAAACAGGTGGGAGGGACGAGCAGTACTTC
TRBJ2-5,TRBD1,many,TRBV2,CARTTGERQETQYF,TGTGCCAGGACGACAGGGGAACGCCAAGAGACCCAGTACTTC
TRBJ2-7,NA,many,TRBV11-2,CASSSVHYEQYF,TGTGCCAGCAGTTCGGTCCACTACGAGCAGTACTTC
TRBJ2-2,NA,many,TRBV4-3,CASSQDVLGNTGELFF,TGCGCCAGCAGCCAAGACGTATTGGGGAACACCGGGGAGCTGTTTTTT
TRBJ2-3,NA,few,TRBV20-1,CSASLTDTQYF,TGCAGTGCTAGCCTCACAGATACGCAGTATTTT
TRBJ1-5,TRBD1,many,TRBV6-1,CASRSGTGSNQPQHF,TGTGCCAGCAGGTCCGGGACAGGGAGCAATCAGCCCCAGCATTTT
TRBJ2-7,TRBD2,few,TRBV28,CASWTGGPYEQYF,TGTGCCAGTTGGACGGGAGGACCCTACGAGCAGTACTTC
TRBJ2-4,NA,few,TRBV27,CASSPIAKNIQYF,TGTGCCAGCAGCCCTATAGCCAAAAACATTCAGTACTTC
TRBJ2-1,NA,NA,TRBV20-1,CSASIGVRDNEQFF,TGCAGTGCTAGTATTGGAGTACGGGACAATGAGCAGTTCTTC
TRBJ2-5,NA,NA,TRBV20-1,CSRLDAETQYF,TGCAGTCGCCTTGACGCGGAGACCCAGTACTTC
TRBJ1-5,NA,many,TRBV10-3,CAISDRGEQPQHF,TGTGCCATCAGTGACAGGGGTGAGCAGCCCCAGCATTTT
TRBJ2-3,NA,NA,TRBV11-2,CASSLAPEKTDTQYF,TGTGCCAGCAGCTTAGCCCCCGAAAAAACAGATACGCAGTATTTT